A single sample gave rise to the 16 T cell receptor beta chains below, sequenced in a study of post-analysis software for immune sequencing data. Study-wide results and caveats: Higher frequency in patients than in controls was seen for about five TRBV segments, with TRBV5-6, TRBV5-1 and TRBV20-1 among them.

Every TCR beta cDNA library bore unique molecular identifiers. One entry per CDR3 protein results from TCRdb running MiXCR on the PCR reads. This table has 700,000 to 900,000 distinct CDR3 sequences, about 43% appearing once. Their target antigens are unknown. The source material was blood. The receptors originated from a girl between 10 and 17 years old with multiple sclerosis.

The V gene is TRBV21-1, the J gene TRBJ1-1; no check of the table's D call, TRBD1, against the DNA was made. TRBV21-1 is designated a pseudogene. This CDR3 region has 16 residues. The CDR3 bases are TGTGCCAGCAGCATGGGACAGGGAGGTCGGTACACTGAAGCTTTCTTT. Its protein is CASSMGQGGRYTEAFF.

This clonotype was picked up a small number of times. The chain recombines TRBV12-3 or TRBV12-4 with TRBJ2-1; D is possibly TRBD1 or TRBD2 (5 bases each). The CDR3 loop spans 12 amino acids. Trimming took off 6 bases at V and 10 bases at J, with 13 bases between the two ends. For the CDR3, the DNA is TGTGCCAGCAGGGGGGTAAGGGGCGAGCAGTTCTTC. It yields the protein CASRGVRGEQFF.

The chain has TRBV27 and TRBJ2-4; 12 bases are a match to TRBD2. Gene TRBJ2-7 matches the end of the DNA better, so the J call may be wrong. Germline V CDR1 and CDR2: MNHEY, SMNVEV (reference sequence). This CDR3 has 17 residues. This CDR3 reads CASSPRGTSGLAYEQYF. DNA for the CDR3: TGTGCCAGCAGTCCCCGAGGGACTAGCGGGCTCGCCTACGAGCAGTACTTC.

The rearrangement links TRBV7-8 to TRBJ2-5, with D uncertain. CDR1 is SGHVS and CDR2 is FQNEAQ in the germline V gene. The V end was cut by 5 bases, the J end by 5 bases, with 9 bases between. The length of the CDR3 is 12 residues. CDR3 bases: TGTGCCAGCAGCGTTCGTCGGGAGACCCAGTACTTC. Its protein product is CASSVRRETQYF.

The rearrangement joins TRBV11-1 to TRBJ1-3; D ambiguous. Trimming took 5 bases from V and 4 from J, leaving 9 bases between them. CDR1 SGHAT and CDR2 FQDESV come from the germline V gene (reference sequence). CDR3 size: 13 residues. The CDR3 region is CASSANQGNTIYF. CDR3 in DNA: TGTGCCAGCAGCGCCAATCAGGGAAACACCATATATTTT.

This clonotype was counted a few times. The rearrangement joins TRBV30 to TRBJ2-5; D perhaps matches TRBD1 (6 bases). Germline V gives CDR1 GTSNPN, CDR2 SVGIG (reference sequence). Trimming took 7 bases from V and 7 from J, leaving 16 bases between them. The CDR3 is 12 amino acids. CDR3 residues: CASQTGLGTQYF. DNA for the CDR3: TGTGCCTCACAAACAGGGCTGGGGACCCAGTACTTC.

This clonotype was found a few times. This chain connects TRBV24-1 to TRBJ2-1, with a weak D call TRBD1 (5 bases). Per germline, CDR1 KGHDR and CDR2 SFDVKD. V lost 4 bases to trimming and J lost 10 bases, with 19 bases between them. The CDR3 extends over 15 amino acids. This chain's CDR3 is CATSEQGRKMMEQFF. The CDR3 nucleotides are TGTGCCACCAGTGAGCAGGGAAGGAAAATGATGGAGCAGTTCTTC.

This clonotype was counted between two and nine times. This chain joins TRBV11-3 and TRBJ2-3; no firm D call. The CDR3 is 17 residues long. V gave up 1 base and J gave up 2 bases, with 16 bases separating them. The germline V gene encodes CDR1 SGHNT and CDR2 YENEEA. The CDR3 region is CASSLAGTGRTTDTQYF. As DNA, the CDR3 is TGTGCCAGCAGCTTAGCAGGCACCGGGCGCACCACAGATACGCAGTATTTT.

The chain couples TRBV20-1 to TRBJ2-7; perhaps TRBD1 as D (6 bases). Trimming stripped 5 bases from V and 2 bases from J, with 13 bases between. The CDR3 is made up of 13 amino acids. Germline V lookup: CDR1 DFQATT, CDR2 SNEGSKA (reference sequence). CDR3 in amino acids: CSALRQATYEQYF. CDR3 DNA sequence: TGCAGTGCTCTCAGACAGGCTACCTACGAGCAGTACTTC.

In this sample, this clonotype turned up a few times. The V call is TRBV6-1, the J call TRBJ1-2; the D is unclear. The V and J ends lost 2 bases and 2 bases respectively, with 6 bases between them. Germline CDR1 reads MNHNS; CDR2 reads SASEGT. The CDR3 spans 13 residues. The CDR3 loop reads CASSETSNYGYTF. For the CDR3, the DNA is TGTGCCAGCAGTGAAACCAGCAACTATGGCTACACCTTC.

There are a few counts of this clonotype. This sequence joins TRBV7-2 and TRBJ2-4; 8 nucleotides match TRBD1. Germline V gene data show CDR1 as SGHTA and CDR2 as FQGNSA. The CDR3 is 17 residues long. Trimming removed 2 bases from V and 3 bases from J; junction bases left unmatched: 9. In nucleotides, the CDR3 is TGTGCCAGCAGCTTACATGCCAGGGGGCTGGGCAAAAACATTCAGTACTTC. Translation: CASSLHARGLGKNIQYF.

There are a few counts of this clonotype. This chain links TRBV21-1 with TRBJ2-3; TRBD2 reflects the table's D call only, with no check against the DNA. TRBV21-1 is assigned pseudogene status. CDR3 size: 17 residues. The CDR3: CASSNRKTTLRVGTQYF. DNA of the CDR3: TGTGCCAGCAGCAACCGTAAGACTACCCTAAGGGTAGGTACGCAGTATTTT.

CDR3 sequence: CASTSAGVAYNEQFF. CDR3 nucleotides: TGTGCCAGCACCTCAGCGGGAGTCGCCTACAATGAGCAGTTCTTC. V gene TRBV28 combines with J gene TRBJ2-1; 8 bases map to TRBD2. V gave up 7 bases and J gave up 2 bases; unmatched junction bases: 7. CDR1 is MDHEN, CDR2 SYDVKM, per germline. CDR3 length: 15 residues.

This chain links TRBV29-1 with TRBJ2-2, with TRBD2 as a possible D gene (6 bases). The V and J ends lost 7 bases and 5 bases respectively, with 17 bases between them. The length of the CDR3 is 14 residues. Germline lookup yields CDR1 SQVTM and CDR2 ANQGSEA. The CDR3 nucleotides are TGCAGCGCAGGACTATTAGGGGTGACCGGGGAGCTGTTTTTT. Amino acids: CSAGLLGVTGELFF.

This chain connects TRBV10-3 to TRBJ2-1; D is possibly TRBD2 (5 bases). CDR1 is ENHRY and CDR2 is SYGVKD in the germline V gene. The ends were cut back, 0 bases at V and 6 bases at J, with 15 bases in the middle. This CDR3 is 16 amino acids long. The DNA for the CDR3 is TGTGCCATCAGTGAGTCGATGAAGGAGGTGGGCAATGAGCAGTTCTTC. Amino acids: CAISESMKEVGNEQFF.

The chain uses TRBV7-3 and TRBJ2-4; TRBD1 matches at 8 bases. The DNA end lines up better with TRBJ2-7; the J call may be wrong. The CDR3 length is 15 residues. Germline V CDR1 and CDR2: SGHTA, FQGTGA. CDR3 coding DNA: TGTGCCAGCAGCTTGGACAGGGCGTTCGATCACGAGCAGTACTTC. It specifies CASSLDRAFDHEQYF.